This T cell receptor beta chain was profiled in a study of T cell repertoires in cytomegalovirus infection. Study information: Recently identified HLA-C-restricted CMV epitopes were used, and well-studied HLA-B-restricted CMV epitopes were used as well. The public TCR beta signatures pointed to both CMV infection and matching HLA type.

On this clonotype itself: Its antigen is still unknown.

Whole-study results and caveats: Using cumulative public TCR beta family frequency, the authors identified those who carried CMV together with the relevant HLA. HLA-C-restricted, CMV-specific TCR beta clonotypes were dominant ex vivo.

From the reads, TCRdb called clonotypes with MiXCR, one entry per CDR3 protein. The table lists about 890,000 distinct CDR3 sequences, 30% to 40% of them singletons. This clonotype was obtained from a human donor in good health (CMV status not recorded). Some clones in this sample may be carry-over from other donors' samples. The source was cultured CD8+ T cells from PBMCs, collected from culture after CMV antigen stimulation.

The CDR3 here is CASSLVSAGTGGNNEQFF. CDR3 DNA sequence: TGTGCCAGCAGTTTGGTATCCGCCGGGACAGGGGGCAACAATGAGCAGTTCTTC. This chain links TRBV27 with TRBJ2-1; 12 bases are a match to TRBD1. The trim removed 3 bases at V and 5 bases at J, leaving 11 bases unmatched. This CDR3 contains 18 residues. The V gene's germline CDR1 is MNHEY and CDR2 SMNVEV (reference sequence).